The 14 T cell receptor beta chains listed next were all sequenced from one sample in a study of cytomegalovirus exposure and HLA in healthy donors. Repertoires were generated with immunoSEQ multiplex PCR, while TCRdb's copy carries only in-frame clones and drops some. Seen here are roughly 330,000 clones, about 90% observed once, and the top ten hold approximately 1%. The sequencing input was PBMCs. The receptors were gathered from a woman under 40 in good health and CMV-seropositive.

Points on this clone: The junction departs from germline at one end; a sequencing error may be responsible. The J gene is TRBJ1-2, the V gene TRBV9; D might be TRBD1 (6 bases). The germline CDR1 and CDR2 sequences are SGDLS and YYNGEE. CDR3 length: 14 residues. The CDR3 is CASSPADSPYRYTF. CDR3 sequence (DNA): TGTGCCAGCAGCCCAGCGGACAGTCCCTATCGCTACACCTTC.

Details on this clone: Since a much larger clone is just one base distant, this may be a read error. The chain carries TRBV6-1 and TRBJ2-1; 8 bases are shared with TRBD2. This CDR3 spans 15 amino acids. Germline V gene lookup returns CDR1 MNHNS and CDR2 SASEGT. The ends lost 2 bases at V and 0 bases at J; junction bases unmatched: 0. The CDR3 DNA follows: TGTGCCAGCAGTGAAAGCGGGAGCTCCTACAATGAGCAGTTCTTC. Translation: CASSESGSSYNEQFF.

This clone is a singleton in its sample. The genes are TRBV27 and TRBJ2-1, with unresolved D. This CDR3 has 13 residues. The V end was cut by 0 bases, the J end by 7 bases, with 7 bases between. CDR1 and CDR2 (germline): MNHEY, SMNVEV (reference sequence). CDR3 protein: CASSLSSRNEQFF. DNA of the CDR3: TGTGCCAGCAGTTTATCATCTCGTAATGAGCAGTTCTTC.

The chain couples TRBV28 to TRBJ2-2; the D gene is possibly TRBD1 (6 bases). The germline CDR1 and CDR2 sequences are MDHEN and SYDVKM. The CDR3 has 16 residues. V was shortened by 5 bases and J by 8 bases, with 21 bases between the two germline ends. Written as DNA, the CDR3 is TGTGCCAGCAGTCCACCGATCCAGGGGCGAAGAGGGGAGCTGTTTTTT. It codes for CASSPPIQGRRGELFF.

This clone occurred once. The chain joins TRBV4-3 to TRBJ2-7, with 7 bases fitting TRBD1. CDR1 and CDR2 from the germline V gene are LGHNA and YSLEER. CDR3 length: 15 amino acids. V lost 4 bases and J lost 0; bases outside the gene matches: 6. The CDR3 bases are TGCGCCAGCAGCCCCGAGACAGGGCACTCCTACGAGCAGTACTTC. It codes for CASSPETGHSYEQYF.

This chain links TRBV6-5 with TRBJ2-2; 7 nucleotides align to TRBD2. V shed 7 bases and J 1 base; nucleotides not matched to a gene: 6. This CDR3 has 15 residues. Germline V CDR1 and CDR2: MNHEY, SVGAGI. CDR3 protein: CASIGLAENTGELFF. CDR3 nucleotide sequence: TGTGCCAGCATTGGCCTAGCGGAGAACACCGGGGAGCTGTTTTTT.

V and J are TRBV14 and TRBJ2-7; D is ambiguous. Germline values: CDR1 SGHDN, CDR2 FVKESK. With 3 bases removed from V and 6 bases from J, the gap between germline ends came to 12 bases. The CDR3 is 13 residues long. CDR3 amino acids: CASSQGGPFEQYF. CDR3 nucleotides: TGTGCCAGCAGCCAGGGTGGGCCTTTCGAGCAGTACTTC.

V is TRBV7-3 and J is TRBJ2-3, with D possibly called TRBD1 or TRBD2 (7 bases each). Looked up from germline, CDR1 is SGHTA and CDR2 is FQGTGA. The V end was cut by 5 bases, the J end by 3 bases, with 15 bases between. The CDR3 is made up of 15 amino acids. Here the CDR3 reads CASSPQGGSTDTQYF. The DNA of the CDR3 is TGTGCCAGCAGCCCCCAGGGGGGGTCGACAGATACGCAGTATTTT.

The chain recombines TRBV27 with TRBJ1-5; TRBD1 might be the D (5 bases). The CDR3 totals 13 residues. Trimming pared 2 bases from V and 5 bases from J, leaving 7 bases between. Germline CDR1 is MNHEY and CDR2 is SMNVEV (reference sequence). CDR3 nucleotide sequence: TGTGCCAGCAGTTTAGACAGTTATCAGCCCCAGCATTTT. Translating gives CASSLDSYQPQHF.

The chain carries TRBV4-2 and TRBJ2-5; maybe TRBD1 (5 bases). With 6 bases removed from V and 3 bases from J, the gap between germline ends came to 20 bases. The CDR3 spans 16 residues. CDR1 is LGHNA, CDR2 YNFKEQ, per germline. The CDR3 sequence is CASRRAQTASEETQYF. CDR3 nucleotides: TGTGCCAGCAGACGAGCCCAGACAGCGTCCGAAGAGACCCAGTACTTC.

The V gene is TRBV6-5, the J gene TRBJ2-7; a weak D match, TRBD2 (5 bases). Per the germline V gene, CDR1 is MNHEY and CDR2 is SVGAGI. There are 14 residues in the CDR3. The V end lost 6 bases, the J end lost 1 base, and 13 bases lay between the germline ends. This CDR3 reads CASRDRLRSYEQYF. For the CDR3, the DNA is TGTGCCAGCAGAGACCGACTACGATCCTACGAGCAGTACTTC.

V usage is TRBV28 and J usage is TRBJ2-7; 9 bases align to TRBD1. Per the germline V gene, CDR1 is MDHEN and CDR2 is SYDVKM. The CDR3 has 14 amino acids. Trimming removed 6 bases from V and 6 bases from J; junction bases left unmatched: 9. Written as DNA, the CDR3 is TGTGCCAGCAGGCGCCGGGACAGGGTCCCCGAGCAGTACTTC. It codes for CASRRRDRVPEQYF.

The genes are TRBV6-5 and TRBJ1-2; 7 nucleotides line up with TRBD1. Germline trimming cut 0 bases from V and 4 bases from J; bases unmatched to any gene: 8. This CDR3 contains 16 residues. Germline assignment: CDR1 MNHEY and CDR2 SVGAGI. The CDR3 region is CASSYSRTGGSYGYTF. The CDR3 DNA sequence: TGTGCCAGCAGTTACTCCAGGACAGGCGGTTCCTATGGCTACACCTTC.

J is TRBJ2-3 and V is TRBV7-2; TRBD2 might be the D (5 bases). This CDR3 contains 14 residues. V gave up 5 bases and J gave up 2 bases, with 11 bases separating them. CDR1 and CDR2 from the germline V gene are SGHTA and FQGNSA. The CDR3 loop reads CASSPGLNTDTQYF. The CDR3, as DNA: TGTGCCAGCAGCCCCGGACTGAACACAGATACGCAGTATTTT.